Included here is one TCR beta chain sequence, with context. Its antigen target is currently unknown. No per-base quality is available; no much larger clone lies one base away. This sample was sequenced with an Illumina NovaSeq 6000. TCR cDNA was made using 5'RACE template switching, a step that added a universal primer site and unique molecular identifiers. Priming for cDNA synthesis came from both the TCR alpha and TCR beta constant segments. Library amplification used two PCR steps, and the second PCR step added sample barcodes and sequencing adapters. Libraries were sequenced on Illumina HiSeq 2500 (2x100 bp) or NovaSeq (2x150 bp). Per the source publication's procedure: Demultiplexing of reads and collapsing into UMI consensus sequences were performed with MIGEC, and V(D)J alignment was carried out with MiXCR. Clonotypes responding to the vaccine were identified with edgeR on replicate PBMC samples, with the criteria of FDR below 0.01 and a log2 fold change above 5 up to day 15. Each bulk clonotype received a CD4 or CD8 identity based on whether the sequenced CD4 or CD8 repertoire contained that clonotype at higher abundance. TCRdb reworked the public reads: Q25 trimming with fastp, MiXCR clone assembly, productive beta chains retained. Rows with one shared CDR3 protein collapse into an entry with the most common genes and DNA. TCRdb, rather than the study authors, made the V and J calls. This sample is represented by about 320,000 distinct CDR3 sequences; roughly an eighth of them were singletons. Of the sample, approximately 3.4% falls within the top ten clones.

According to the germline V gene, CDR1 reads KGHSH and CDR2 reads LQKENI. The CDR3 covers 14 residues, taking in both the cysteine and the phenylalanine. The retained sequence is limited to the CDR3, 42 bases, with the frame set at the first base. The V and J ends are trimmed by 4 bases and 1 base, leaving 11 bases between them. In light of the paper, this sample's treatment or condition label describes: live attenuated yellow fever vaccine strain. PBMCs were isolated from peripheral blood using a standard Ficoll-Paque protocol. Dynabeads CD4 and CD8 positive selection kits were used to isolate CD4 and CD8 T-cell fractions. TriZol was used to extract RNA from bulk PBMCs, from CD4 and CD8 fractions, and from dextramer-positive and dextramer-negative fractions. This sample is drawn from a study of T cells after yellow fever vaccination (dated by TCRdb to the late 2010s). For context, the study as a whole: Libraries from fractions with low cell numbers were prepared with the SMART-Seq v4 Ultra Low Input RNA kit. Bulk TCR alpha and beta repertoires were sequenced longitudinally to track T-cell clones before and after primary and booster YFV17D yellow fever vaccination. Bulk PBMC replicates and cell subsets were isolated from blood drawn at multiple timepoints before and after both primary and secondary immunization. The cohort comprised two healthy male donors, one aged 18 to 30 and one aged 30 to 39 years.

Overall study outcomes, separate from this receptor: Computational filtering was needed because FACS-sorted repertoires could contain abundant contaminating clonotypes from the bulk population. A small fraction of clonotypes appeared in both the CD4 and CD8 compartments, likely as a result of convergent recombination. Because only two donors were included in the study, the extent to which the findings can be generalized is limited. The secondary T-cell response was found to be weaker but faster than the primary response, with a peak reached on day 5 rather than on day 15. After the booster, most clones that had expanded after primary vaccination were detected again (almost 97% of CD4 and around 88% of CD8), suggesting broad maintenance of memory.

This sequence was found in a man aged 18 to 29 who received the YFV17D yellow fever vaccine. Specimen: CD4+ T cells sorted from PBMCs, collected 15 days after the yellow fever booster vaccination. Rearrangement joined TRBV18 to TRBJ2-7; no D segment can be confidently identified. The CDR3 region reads CASSQYAVSYEQYF. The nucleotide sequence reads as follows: TGTGCCAGCTCACAATATGCGGTTTCCTACGAGCAGTACTTC.